The 5 T cell receptor beta chains below all came from one sample that was sequenced in a study of cytomegalovirus exposure and HLA in healthy donors. PCR was performed using 60 Vbeta and 13 Jbeta primers. Data came from immunoSEQ multiplex PCR; TCRdb stores just in-frame clones and leaves some out. The sample carries about 190,000 clones, around 75% recorded once. Sequencing used PBMCs. The receptor set was obtained from a middle-aged man in good health and CMV-seropositive.

This chain uses TRBV6-5 with TRBJ2-1, with 7 bases fitting TRBD2. Germline V CDR1 and CDR2: MNHEY, SVGAGI. Losses at the gene ends were 5 bases for V and 3 bases for J; bases not matched to a gene: 4. The CDR3 extends over 14 amino acids. CDR3: CASSKAGLYNEQFF. The CDR3, as DNA: TGTGCCAGCAGTAAAGCGGGACTCTACAATGAGCAGTTCTTC.

This sequence joins TRBV6-5 and TRBJ1-1; D is unresolved. CDR3 size: 14 residues. The ends were cut back, 6 bases at V and 0 bases at J, with 11 bases in the middle. Germline V gives CDR1 MNHEY, CDR2 SVGAGI. In DNA, the CDR3 is TGTGCCAGCAGGAAATCGGTGATGAACACTGAAGCTTTCTTT. It is translated as CASRKSVMNTEAFF.

The chain couples TRBV11-1 to TRBJ1-1; 7 nucleotides agree with TRBD1. The junction had 5 bases not matched to a gene; V was cut back by 6 bases and J by 4 bases. CDR1 and CDR2 (germline): SGHAT, FQDESV (reference sequence). There are 13 residues in the CDR3. The CDR3 loop is CASSFPGGTEAFF. The CDR3 DNA reads as TGTGCCAGCAGTTTTCCAGGGGGCACTGAAGCTTTCTTT.

This chain joins TRBV2 and TRBJ2-3; 8 bases are shared with TRBD1. J gave up 2 bases and V 6 bases, and 7 bases lay outside the gene matches. The length of the CDR3 is 15 residues. Germline V gene sequence: CDR1 SNHLY, CDR2 FYNNEI. The CDR3 loop reads CASSVQGDDTDTQYF. The DNA of the CDR3 is TGTGCCAGCAGCGTACAGGGGGACGACACAGATACGCAGTATTTT. Drawing the rest from reference TRBV2 and TRBJ2-3, the complete variable domain is EPEVTQTPSHQVTQMGQEVILRCVPISNHLYFYWYRQILGQKVEFLVSFYNNEISEKSEIFDDQFSVERPDGSNFTLKIRSTKLEDSAMYFCASSVQGDDTDTQYFGPGTRLTVL.

The gene calls are TRBV4-1 and TRBJ2-3; D gene ambiguous. The CDR3 is 19 residues long. Germline V gives CDR1 MGHRA, CDR2 YSYEKL. Trimming pared 1 base from V and 5 bases from J, leaving 25 bases between. DNA of the CDR3: TGCGCCAGCAGCCAAGGGTTCCTCCCCCGAGCTAGTCTGGTAGATACGCAGTATTTT. Translating gives CASSQGFLPRASLVDTQYF.